The clone carrying this T cell receptor (beta chain) is a singleton in its sample. Its specificity is not known. The data are from a study of T cell therapy after organ transplantation. Study at large: Blood for the long-term post-therapy sample came 20 to 29 weeks after therapy.

Generated by immunoSEQ multiplex PCR, the TCRdb table keeps only in-frame clones and is missing some. The sample lists roughly 2,400 clones, 60% to 80% occurring once. Time point specified: 20-29 weeks after completion of therapy. V was shortened by 2 bases and J by 5 bases, with 9 bases between the two germline ends. CDR1 is LNHNV, CDR2 YYDKDF, per germline (reference sequence). This CDR3 region has 13 residues. Specimen: CD8+ T cells from blood, collected after autologous CMV-specific T cell therapy. The TCR comes from a human patient who had received a solid organ transplant and had CMV disease. Some T cells may trace back to the graft donor. The rearrangement links TRBV15 to TRBJ2-5; tentative D call: TRBD1 (5 bases). CDR3 nucleotides: TGTGCCACCAGCAGACCCCGACAGGAGACCCAGTACTTC. This codes for CATSRPRQETQYF.